This T cell receptor (beta chain) derives from a study of T cells expressing NK-cell markers (dated by TCRdb to 2018 to 2020). Some background on the complete study: Three sorted T-cell subsets (CD3+CD56+NKG2C+, CD3+CD56+NKG2C- and CD3+CD56-NKG2C+) from several donors had their TCR beta-chain repertoires profiled. Among the eight sequenced donors, seven were HCMV-seropositive and one was HCMV-seronegative. The study sequenced eight donors, all healthy volunteers chosen at random: three men and five women. The libraries were sequenced on Illumina HiSeq 2000/2500, MiSeq or NextSeq, producing 2 x 150 bp reads.

The instrument was an Illumina HiSeq 2000. TCR beta cDNA libraries were prepared using 5'RACE template switching, which introduced a universal primer site and unique molecular identifiers. Priming for cDNA synthesis came from the TCR beta constant segment, and two successive PCR amplification steps followed. As for how the authors treated the data: MIGEC handled demultiplexing of the reads and grouping by UMI, while MiTCR was used to assemble and quantify clonotypes. To exclude erroneous sequences, only TCR cDNA sequences supported by at least two reads were retained. The tcR package was used for downstream repertoire analysis, with clonotypes matched between fractions based on CDR3 nucleotide sequence plus V segment. VDJmatch was used to annotate antigen specificity against VDJdb, with one amino acid substitution in CDR3 allowed. The reads, reprocessed by TCRdb, yield one row per CDR3 protein sequence and no DNA. These V and J calls derive from TCRdb rather than the authors' analysis. The record for this sample contains 200,000 to 300,000 distinct CDR3 sequences. Roughly 0.4% of the sample lies in the top ten.

From the cysteine through the phenylalanine, the CDR3 covers 13 amino acids. No DNA accompanies this entry. CDR1 LNHNV and CDR2 YYDKDF are derived from the germline V gene (reference sequence). With respect to this clonotype: Its antigen remains unidentified.

A commercial ELISA kit detecting HCMV-specific IgG in serum was used to determine HCMV serostatus. Ficoll density gradient centrifugation was used to isolate peripheral blood mononuclear cells from blood. Results the study describes overall, beyond this receptor: Those dominant clonotypes were again the most abundant among CD3+CD56-NKG2C+ cells in a few donors, at about 28.3-65%. For roughly six donors, the dominant CD3+CD56+NKG2C+ clonotypes were among the top 10 CD8+ clonotypes and accounted for about 1.0-7.0% of CD8+ T cells. Whether the expanded NKG2C-expressing T cell clones were specific for HCMV antigens was left unclear.

The rearranged chain carries TRBV15 and TRBJ1-2; TCRdb lists TRBD1, though no DNA is available to test this call. The sequence was obtained from a man between 18 and 35 years old in good health. Donor details come from another sample of the same person, matched by shared clones. The source material was blood T cells: a sorted CD56 or NKG2C T cell subset, CD4+ or CD8+ T cells, or bulk PBMC T cells (not recorded which). The CDR3 reads as follows: CATSTEGATGYTF.